This is a list of T cell receptor beta chains from one sample in a study of blood T cell repertoires in COVID-19. TCRdb keeps only in-frame clones here, not all; method: immunoSEQ multiplex PCR. The sample lists 55,000 to 80,000 clones, 65% to 80% occurring once. Sequencing used peripheral blood. Receptor source: a man between 60 and 75 years old with acute or convalescent COVID-19. CDR3s include the opening cysteine and the closing phenylalanine or tryptophan. The order of the fields is clone size, D gene, V gene, J gene, CDR3 DNA, CDR3 protein. D genes are given only for firm matches. Rows give clone size only sometimes, using once, few, many, or a class for an expanded clone.

clone size: -
D gene: TRBD1
V gene: TRBV4-1
J gene: TRBJ1-1
CDR3 DNA: TGCGCCAGCAGTTTTTTAGTTGCGGGACAGGCCACTGAAGCTTTCTTT
CDR3 protein: CASSFLVAGQATEAFF

clone size: -
D gene: -
V gene: TRBV19
J gene: TRBJ1-1
CDR3 DNA: TGTGCCAGTAGGGGGCGGACTGAAGCTTTCTTT
CDR3 protein: CASRGRTEAFF

clone size: -
D gene: TRBD2
V gene: TRBV2
J gene: TRBJ2-1
CDR3 DNA: TGTGCCAGCGTCGAAGGCCAAGCGGGGGTGAATGAGCAGTTCTTC
CDR3 protein: CASVEGQAGVNEQFF

clone size: once
D gene: -
V gene: TRBV5-8
J gene: TRBJ2-1
CDR3 DNA: TGTGCCAGCAGCTTGGATCTAGGGGAAGCCTACAATGAGCAGTTCTTC
CDR3 protein: CASSLDLGEAYNEQFF

clone size: few
D gene: -
V gene: TRBV29-1
J gene: TRBJ1-1
CDR3 DNA: TGCAGCGCCCTTATACAATTGGACACTGAAGCTTTCTTT
CDR3 protein: CSALIQLDTEAFF

clone size: -
D gene: -
V gene: TRBV2
J gene: TRBJ2-1
CDR3 DNA: TGTGCCAGCAGTGAAGAGCGCTCCTACAATGAGCAGTTCTTC
CDR3 protein: CASSEERSYNEQFF

clone size: -
D gene: -
V gene: TRBV7-6
J gene: TRBJ1-1
CDR3 DNA: TGTGCCAGCAGCTTAGTGGGAGGGAACACTGAAGCTTTCTTT
CDR3 protein: CASSLVGGNTEAFF

clone size: -
D gene: TRBD2
V gene: TRBV28
J gene: TRBJ2-5
CDR3 DNA: TGTGCCAGCAAGGGGAGCGGGAGTGGCCAAGAGACCCAGTACTTC
CDR3 protein: CASKGSGSGQETQYF

clone size: -
D gene: TRBD1
V gene: TRBV10-3
J gene: TRBJ1-2
CDR3 DNA: TGTGCCATCAGCGAGACAGGGTTTGATGGCTACACCTTC
CDR3 protein: CAISETGFDGYTF

clone size: -
D gene: -
V gene: TRBV30
J gene: TRBJ2-5
CDR3 DNA: TGTGCCTGGTCTGAAGAGACCCAGTACTTC
CDR3 protein: CAWSEETQYF

clone size: -
D gene: -
V gene: TRBV4-3
J gene: TRBJ2-2
CDR3 DNA: TGCGCCAGCAGCCCTGGACAGACCAACACCGGGGAGCTGTTTTTT
CDR3 protein: CASSPGQTNTGELFF

clone size: -
D gene: -
V gene: TRBV18
J gene: TRBJ2-1
CDR3 DNA: TGTGCCAGCTCACCACCGAGCGGGCTCACCTACAATGAGCAGTTCTTC
CDR3 protein: CASSPPSGLTYNEQFF

clone size: few
D gene: -
V gene: TRBV30
J gene: TRBJ1-4
CDR3 DNA: TGTGCCTGGAGTCAGGGCGTAGGTGAAAAACTGTTTTTT
CDR3 protein: CAWSQGVGEKLFF

clone size: few
D gene: -
V gene: TRBV28
J gene: TRBJ2-7
CDR3 DNA: TGTGCCAGCAGTCCATCGGGACTCCTCTACGAGCAGTACTTC
CDR3 protein: CASSPSGLLYEQYF

clone size: once
D gene: -
V gene: TRBV9
J gene: TRBJ2-7
CDR3 DNA: TGTGCCAGCAGCGTAGGATCCGGGGTCGAGCAGTACTTC
CDR3 protein: CASSVGSGVEQYF

clone size: -
D gene: -
V gene: TRBV4-2
J gene: TRBJ2-3
CDR3 DNA: TGTGCCAGCAGCCAAAAGGGAGCGACTAGCACAGATACGCAGTATTTT
CDR3 protein: CASSQKGATSTDTQYF

clone size: -
D gene: -
V gene: TRBV2
J gene: TRBJ1-2
CDR3 DNA: TGTGCCAGCAGCATACAGGGCGGTGGCTACACCTTC
CDR3 protein: CASSIQGGGYTF

clone size: -
D gene: -
V gene: TRBV9
J gene: TRBJ2-1
CDR3 DNA: TGTGCCAGCAGCGTAGGGTGGCCTAGCGAGAATGAGCAGTTCTTC
CDR3 protein: CASSVGWPSENEQFF

clone size: -
D gene: -
V gene: TRBV4-1
J gene: TRBJ1-1
CDR3 DNA: TGCGCCAGCAGCCAGGGCCCTCAGGGGATGAACACTGAAGCTTTCTTT
CDR3 protein: CASSQGPQGMNTEAFF

clone size: -
D gene: -
V gene: TRBV2
J gene: TRBJ1-4
CDR3 DNA: TGTGCCAGCACGAGCCTCAACCTTAATGAAAAACTGTTTTTT
CDR3 protein: CASTSLNLNEKLFF

clone size: few
D gene: -
V gene: TRBV14
J gene: TRBJ2-1
CDR3 DNA: TGTGCCAGCAGCCAAAGGAGGGCTGTGAGGAATGAGCAGTTCTTC
CDR3 protein: CASSQRRAVRNEQFF

clone size: -
D gene: -
V gene: TRBV6-5
J gene: TRBJ1-4
CDR3 DNA: TGTGCCAGCAGCGACACAGGGTTGCGGGAAAAACTGTTTTTT
CDR3 protein: CASSDTGLREKLFF

clone size: -
D gene: TRBD2
V gene: TRBV5-1
J gene: TRBJ2-7
CDR3 DNA: TGCGCCAGCAGCTTGGGAACTAGCGAGAGCTACGAGCAGTACTTC
CDR3 protein: CASSLGTSESYEQYF

clone size: -
D gene: -
V gene: TRBV19
J gene: TRBJ1-1
CDR3 DNA: TGTGCCAGTAGTATGAGGGCAGGGGAAGTAGCGACTGAAGCTTTCTTT
CDR3 protein: CASSMRAGEVATEAFF

clone size: -
D gene: -
V gene: TRBV18
J gene: TRBJ2-1
CDR3 DNA: TGTGCCAGCTCACCACTCCTACCCCGGGTTAGTGAGCAGTTCTTC
CDR3 protein: CASSPLLPRVSEQFF

clone size: -
D gene: -
V gene: TRBV28
J gene: TRBJ1-5
CDR3 DNA: TGTGCCAGCAGTTCCCTCAACCCCCTAAGACAGCCCCAGCATTTT
CDR3 protein: CASSSLNPLRQPQHF

clone size: many
D gene: -
V gene: TRBV21-1
J gene: TRBJ2-7
CDR3 DNA: TGTGCCAGCAGCAAAGCGTGGGCCCTAGACGGACTACAAAGCTCCTACGAGCAGTACTTC
CDR3 protein: CASSKAWALDGLQSSYEQYF

clone size: few
D gene: -
V gene: TRBV19
J gene: TRBJ2-7
CDR3 DNA: TGTGCCAGTAGTATTGGTGGACTACCCTACGAGCAGTACTTC
CDR3 protein: CASSIGGLPYEQYF

clone size: -
D gene: -
V gene: TRBV6-1
J gene: TRBJ2-5
CDR3 DNA: TGTGCCAGCAGTGGAGGGATTAGCTTATATGGGGAGACCCAGTACTTC
CDR3 protein: CASSGGISLYGETQYF

clone size: -
D gene: -
V gene: TRBV10-3
J gene: TRBJ1-4
CDR3 DNA: TGTGCCATCAGTGAGTCACAGGCGTATAATGAAAAACTGTTTTTT
CDR3 protein: CAISESQAYNEKLFF

clone size: -
D gene: TRBD2
V gene: TRBV9
J gene: TRBJ2-2
CDR3 DNA: TGTGCCAGCAGCGTAGGGCTAGCGGCGGGGGAGCTGTTTTTT
CDR3 protein: CASSVGLAAGELFF

clone size: -
D gene: -
V gene: TRBV29-1
J gene: TRBJ2-5
CDR3 DNA: TGCAGCGTTGAAGATCTACGGGGGGCAGAGACCCAGTACTTC
CDR3 protein: CSVEDLRGAETQYF

clone size: few
D gene: -
V gene: TRBV4-2
J gene: TRBJ1-5
CDR3 DNA: TGTGCCAGCAGCCAAGGAGCGTCGGGGGGCAGCAATCAGCCCCAGCATTTT
CDR3 protein: CASSQGASGGSNQPQHF

clone size: -
D gene: TRBD1
V gene: TRBV18
J gene: TRBJ1-2
CDR3 DNA: TGTGCCAGCTCACCTGAGTCCGGGACAGGCTATGGCTACACCTTC
CDR3 protein: CASSPESGTGYGYTF

clone size: -
D gene: TRBD2
V gene: TRBV9
J gene: TRBJ2-2
CDR3 DNA: TGTGCCAGCAGCACGGGACTAGCGGAAAACACCGGGGAGCTGTTTTTT
CDR3 protein: CASSTGLAENTGELFF

clone size: -
D gene: TRBD1
V gene: TRBV20-1
J gene: TRBJ1-2
CDR3 DNA: TGCAGTGCTAGTCTTCAGGGGGTTGTCTATGGCTACACCTTC
CDR3 protein: CSASLQGVVYGYTF

clone size: -
D gene: -
V gene: TRBV3-1/TRBV3-2
J gene: TRBJ2-3
CDR3 DNA: TGTGCCAGCAGGCTTGGACAGCCAGGCACAGATACGCAGTATTTT
CDR3 protein: CASRLGQPGTDTQYF

clone size: -
D gene: -
V gene: TRBV10-2
J gene: TRBJ1-1
CDR3 DNA: TGCGCCAGCAGTGAGACCCCAGAGGGTAAGGCTGAAGCTTTCTTT
CDR3 protein: CASSETPEGKAEAFF

clone size: -
D gene: -
V gene: TRBV14
J gene: TRBJ1-3
CDR3 DNA: TGTGCCAGCAGCTCCCGGGGAGGGATCACTGGAAACACCATATATTTT
CDR3 protein: CASSSRGGITGNTIYF

clone size: large
D gene: TRBD1
V gene: TRBV19
J gene: TRBJ1-2
CDR3 DNA: TGTGCCAGTAGTATCCCGGGACAGACATATGGCTACACCTTC
CDR3 protein: CASSIPGQTYGYTF

clone size: -
D gene: TRBD1
V gene: TRBV9
J gene: TRBJ1-3
CDR3 DNA: TGTGCCAGCAGCTCGGGACAGGCTGGAAACACCATATATTTT
CDR3 protein: CASSSGQAGNTIYF

clone size: -
D gene: -
V gene: TRBV7-2
J gene: TRBJ1-4
CDR3 DNA: TGTGCCAGCCAAAAGTCGGTACGGGAAAAACTGTTTTTT
CDR3 protein: CASQKSVREKLFF

clone size: -
D gene: TRBD1
V gene: TRBV19
J gene: TRBJ1-5
CDR3 DNA: TGTGCCAGTAGTACAGGGACAGCAGGATGGTTGAATAGCAATCAGCCCCAGCATTTT
CDR3 protein: CASSTGTAGWLNSNQPQHF

clone size: -
D gene: -
V gene: TRBV11-3
J gene: TRBJ1-1
CDR3 DNA: TGTGCCAGCAGCTTTGAGCAGAACACTGAAGCTTTCTTT
CDR3 protein: CASSFEQNTEAFF

clone size: -
D gene: TRBD2
V gene: TRBV4-2
J gene: TRBJ2-7
CDR3 DNA: TGTGCCAGCAGTCAAGGGGCAATTACGGGCGGGAGGGAGGTGTACTTC
CDR3 protein: CASSQGAITGGREVYF

clone size: -
D gene: TRBD2
V gene: TRBV29-1
J gene: TRBJ2-2
CDR3 DNA: TGCAGCGTTATGGCTAGCGGGGTGGGCACCGGGGAGCTGTTTTTT
CDR3 protein: CSVMASGVGTGELFF

clone size: -
D gene: TRBD1
V gene: TRBV7-2
J gene: TRBJ1-2
CDR3 DNA: TGTGCCAGCAGCCTCCAACAGGGGCCCCCGCATGGCTACACCTTC
CDR3 protein: CASSLQQGPPHGYTF

clone size: -
D gene: TRBD1
V gene: TRBV19
J gene: TRBJ1-1
CDR3 DNA: TGTGCCAGTCGAGACAGGGGGAACACTGAAGCTTTCTTT
CDR3 protein: CASRDRGNTEAFF

clone size: -
D gene: -
V gene: TRBV4-3
J gene: TRBJ2-1
CDR3 DNA: TGCGCCAGCAGCCAAGACGGACTGAGCTCCTACAATGAGCAGTTCTTC
CDR3 protein: CASSQDGLSSYNEQFF

clone size: -
D gene: TRBD1
V gene: TRBV7-8
J gene: TRBJ1-1
CDR3 DNA: TGTGCCAGCAGCCTTAGACAGGGCCCTGAAGCTTTCTTT
CDR3 protein: CASSLRQGPEAFF

clone size: once
D gene: TRBD1
V gene: TRBV27
J gene: TRBJ2-1
CDR3 DNA: TGTGCCAGCAGCTTAAAGGGGGCCCAACAGGGGATGTCCTACAATGAGCAGTTCTTC
CDR3 protein: CASSLKGAQQGMSYNEQFF

clone size: -
D gene: -
V gene: TRBV6-5
J gene: TRBJ2-1
CDR3 DNA: TGTGCCAGCAGTTACTATGGCGGGTCATCCTACAATGAGCAGTTCTTC
CDR3 protein: CASSYYGGSSYNEQFF